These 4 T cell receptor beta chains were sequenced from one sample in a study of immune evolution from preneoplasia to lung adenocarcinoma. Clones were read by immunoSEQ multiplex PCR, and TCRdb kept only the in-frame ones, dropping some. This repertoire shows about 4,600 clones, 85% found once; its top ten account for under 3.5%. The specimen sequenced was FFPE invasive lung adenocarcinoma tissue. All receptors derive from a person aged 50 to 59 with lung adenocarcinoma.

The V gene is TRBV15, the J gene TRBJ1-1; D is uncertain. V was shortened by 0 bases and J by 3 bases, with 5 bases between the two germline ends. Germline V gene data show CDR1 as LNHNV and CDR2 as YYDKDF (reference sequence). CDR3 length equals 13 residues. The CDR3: CATSRDIHTEAFF. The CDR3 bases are TGTGCCACCAGCAGAGATATACACACTGAAGCTTTCTTT. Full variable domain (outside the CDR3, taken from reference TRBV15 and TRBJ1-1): DAMVIQNPRYQVTQFGKPVTLSCSQTLNHNVMYWYQQKSSQAPKLLFHYYDKDFNNEADTPDNFQSRRPNTSFCFLDIRSPGLGDTAMYLCATSRDIHTEAFFGQGTRLTVV.

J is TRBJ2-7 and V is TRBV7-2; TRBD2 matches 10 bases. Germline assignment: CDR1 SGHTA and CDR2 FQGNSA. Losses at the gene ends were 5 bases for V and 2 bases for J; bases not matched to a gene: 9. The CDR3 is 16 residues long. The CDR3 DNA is TGTGCCAGCAGCCTGCAGCCTAGCGGGAGCCCCTACGAGCAGTACTTC. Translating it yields CASSLQPSGSPYEQYF.

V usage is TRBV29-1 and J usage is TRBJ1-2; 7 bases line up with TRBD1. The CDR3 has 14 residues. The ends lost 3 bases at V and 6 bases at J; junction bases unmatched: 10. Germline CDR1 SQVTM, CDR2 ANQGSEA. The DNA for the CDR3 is TGCAGCGTTGATAGGACAGGAGGGTCGGATGGCTACACCTTC. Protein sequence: CSVDRTGGSDGYTF.

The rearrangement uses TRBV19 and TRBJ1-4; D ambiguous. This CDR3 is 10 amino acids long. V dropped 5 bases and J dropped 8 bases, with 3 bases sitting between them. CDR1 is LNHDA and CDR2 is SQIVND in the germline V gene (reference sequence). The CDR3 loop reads CASSSEKLFF. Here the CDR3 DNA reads TGTGCCAGTAGTTCGGAAAAACTGTTTTTT.